These 28 T cell receptor beta chains were sequenced from one sample in a study of T cell responses to AZD1222 COVID-19 vaccine. TCRdb's copy holds only in-frame clones and misses some; the assay was immunoSEQ multiplex PCR. The sample lists more than 150,000 clones; approximately 94% were seen once. Source: peripheral blood, taken 28 days after the second AZD1222 dose. The receptors come from an adult who received the AZD1222 COVID-19 vaccine.

The rearrangement uses TRBV29-1 and TRBJ1-2, with D perhaps matching TRBD1 (5 bases). From germline, CDR1 is SQVTM and CDR2 ANQGSEA. Deletions cut 7 bases from V and 8 bases from J, with 23 bases between. The CDR3 length is 14 residues. CDR3 protein: CSGAPFGGDRGYTF. Written as DNA, the CDR3 is TGCAGCGGGGCCCCTTTCGGGGGTGATCGCGGCTACACCTTC.

The chain couples TRBV7-9 to TRBJ1-3; tentative D call: TRBD1 (6 bases). The V end was cut by 1 base, the J end by 10 bases, with 29 bases between. This CDR3 has 19 amino acids. The germline V gene has CDR1 SEHNR and CDR2 FQNEAQ (reference sequence). The CDR3 DNA reads as TGTGCCAGCAGCTTAGTTCGGTCGCGAACAGGGTCCCTGACGGGAACCATATATTTT. Encoded protein: CASSLVRSRTGSLTGTIYF.

V gene TRBV19 combines with J gene TRBJ1-1; perhaps TRBD1 as D (5 bases). CDR1 is LNHDA and CDR2 is SQIVND in the germline V gene (reference sequence). The CDR3 extends over 14 amino acids. Trimming took off 5 bases at V and 0 bases at J, with 10 bases between the two ends. In nucleotides, the CDR3 is TGTGCCAGTAGTTGGAGGGACCTGAACACTGAAGCTTTCTTT. Translated, it gives CASSWRDLNTEAFF.

In regard to this clone: Germline is not matched at one junction end, which may reflect a read error. The rearrangement joins TRBV7-7 to TRBJ2-5; 7 nucleotides line up with TRBD1. This CDR3 spans 13 amino acids. From germline, CDR1 is SSHAT and CDR2 FNYEAQ (reference sequence). In DNA, the CDR3 is TGTGCTAGCAGCTGGGGACAGCAAGAGACCCAGTACTTC. It encodes CASSWGQQETQYF.

V gene TRBV4-3 combines with J gene TRBJ1-1; D gene uncertain. Per germline, CDR1 LGHNA and CDR2 YSLEER. This CDR3 has 13 amino acids. V was cut by 1 base and J by 4 bases, with 7 bases left in between. In nucleotides, the CDR3 is TGCGCCAGCAGCCAAGGGCCAGGCACTGAAGCTTTCTTT. This sequence encodes CASSQGPGTEAFF.

The J gene is TRBJ1-2, the V gene TRBV11-3; D gene ambiguous. The CDR3 is 13 residues long. V was shortened by 5 bases and J by 2 bases, with 9 bases between the two germline ends. Germline CDR1 is SGHNT and CDR2 is YENEEA. CDR3 in DNA: TGTGCCAGCAGCCAGACAACGAACTATGGCTACACCTTC. It yields the protein CASSQTTNYGYTF. The variable domain in full, with the rest retrieved from reference TRBV11-3 and TRBJ1-2, is EAGVVQSPRYKIIEKKQPVAFWCNPISGHNTLYWYLQNLGQGPELLIRYENEEAVDDSQLPKDRFSAERLKGVDSTLKIQPAELGDSAVYLCASSQTTNYGYTFGSGTRLTVV.

The chain employs TRBV7-9 and TRBJ2-3; TRBD1 might be the D (5 bases). CDR3 length: 14 amino acids. Trimming pared 3 bases from V and 4 bases from J, leaving 11 bases between. Germline assignment: CDR1 SEHNR and CDR2 FQNEAQ (reference sequence). The CDR3 spells CASSFDGAADTQYF. The CDR3 DNA sequence: TGTGCCAGCAGCTTCGATGGGGCCGCAGATACGCAGTATTTT.

This chain uses TRBV27 with TRBJ1-1; no clear D. CDR3 length: 13 amino acids. Trimming stripped 4 bases from V and 2 bases from J, with 8 bases between. Germline CDR1 reads MNHEY; CDR2 reads SMNVEV (reference sequence). The CDR3 DNA follows: TGTGCCAGCAGTTCGATAATTAACACTGAAGCTTTCTTT. This encodes CASSSIINTEAFF.

The gene calls are TRBV19 and TRBJ2-1; D remains unclear. The germline V gene encodes CDR1 LNHDA and CDR2 SQIVND (reference sequence). V was clipped by 6 bases and J by 12 bases, with 30 bases between them. The CDR3 has 17 amino acids. CDR3 DNA sequence: TGTGCCAGTAGCGTCTTAAGCATCTCCTCTCCTACACATGGGCAGTTCTTC. Residues: CASSVLSISSPTHGQFF.

The chain recombines TRBV19 with TRBJ1-2; D unresolved. Germline V CDR1 and CDR2: LNHDA, SQIVND (reference sequence). V lost 0 bases and J lost 0, with 11 bases in between. This CDR3 is 16 amino acids long. CDR3: CASSIDQGRSNYGYTF. As DNA, the CDR3 is TGTGCCAGTAGTATAGATCAAGGACGGTCTAACTATGGCTACACCTTC. The entire variable domain, with the rest obtained from reference TRBV19 and TRBJ1-2, is as follows: DGGITQSPKYLFRKEGQNVTLSCEQNLNHDAMYWYRQDPGQGLRLIYYSQIVNDFQKGDIAEGYSVSREKKESFPLTVTSAQKNPTAFYLCASSIDQGRSNYGYTFGSGTRLTVV.

The chain employs TRBV5-4 and TRBJ1-5, with 7 bases lining up with TRBD1. Losses at the gene ends were 5 bases for V and 0 bases for J; bases not matched to a gene: 17. In germline, CDR1 is SGHNT, CDR2 YYREEE (reference sequence). The CDR3 loop spans 19 amino acids. The CDR3 sequence: CASRPQGGNGLYSNQPQHF. CDR3 DNA sequence: TGTGCCAGCAGACCCCAAGGGGGCAATGGACTCTATAGCAATCAGCCCCAGCATTTT.

This chain connects TRBV7-9 to TRBJ1-5; possibly TRBD1 for D (5 bases). The CDR3 length is 12 residues. Trimming shortened V by 3 bases and J by 7 bases, and 7 bases separated the two germline ends. Germline CDR1 SEHNR, CDR2 FQNEAQ (reference sequence). CDR3 nucleotide sequence: TGTGCCAGCAGCTTGGACATCCAGCCCCAGCATTTT. Translation gives CASSLDIQPQHF.

The J gene is TRBJ2-7, the V gene TRBV4-3; D is unresolved. The CDR3 sequence is 13 residues long. Germline CDR1 LGHNA, CDR2 YSLEER. V lost 1 base, J lost 3 bases, and 7 bases lay in between. CDR3 coding DNA: TGCGCCAGCAGCCAAGGGGCGGACTACGAGCAGTACTTC. This translates into CASSQGADYEQYF.

The chain combines TRBV19 with TRBJ1-5; possibly TRBD1 for D (5 bases). This CDR3 comprises 14 residues. The germline V gene encodes CDR1 LNHDA and CDR2 SQIVND (reference sequence). Trimming removed 3 bases at V and 5 bases at J, with 11 bases between. CDR3 sequence: CASSMGGGYQPQHF. The CDR3 nucleotides read TGTGCCAGTAGTATGGGGGGGGGTTATCAGCCCCAGCATTTT. Full variable domain (rest looked up from reference TRBV19 and TRBJ1-5): DGGITQSPKYLFRKEGQNVTLSCEQNLNHDAMYWYRQDPGQGLRLIYYSQIVNDFQKGDIAEGYSVSREKKESFPLTVTSAQKNPTAFYLCASSMGGGYQPQHFGDGTRLSIL.

The chain uses TRBV9 and TRBJ1-1; TRBD1 agrees at 9 bases. Trimming cost V 3 bases and J 4 bases; bases outside gene matches: 16. CDR3 size: 18 residues. Looked up from germline, CDR1 is SGDLS and CDR2 is YYNGEE. CDR3 DNA: TGTGCCAGCAGCGGGGGACAGGGCCCACCCGCATGGGGCACTGAAGCTTTCTTT. It codes for CASSGGQGPPAWGTEAFF.

With respect to this clone: A read error may account for a junction end that differs from germline. The CDR3 sequence is CASSSGTVRGETQYF. CDR3 DNA: TGTGCTAGCAGCTCCGGGACAGTTAGAGGGGAGACCCAGTACTTC. The V and J genes are TRBV7-7 and TRBJ2-5, with 7 bases identical to TRBD1. This CDR3 is built from 15 residues. CDR1 SSHAT and CDR2 FNYEAQ come from the germline V gene (reference sequence).

V and J are TRBV6-5 and TRBJ1-6; perhaps TRBD1 as D (5 bases). Trimming took off 0 bases at V and 7 bases at J, with 10 bases between the two ends. The CDR3 is 15 residues long. The V gene's germline CDR1 is MNHEY and CDR2 SVGAGI. The CDR3 DNA reads as TGTGCCAGCAGTTACTCGGAAAGGGGAAATTCACCCCTCCACTTT. It yields the protein CASSYSERGNSPLHF.

The rearrangement joins TRBV5-4 to TRBJ1-6; tentatively, D is TRBD1 (5 bases). In germline, CDR1 is SGHNT, CDR2 YYREEE (reference sequence). Trimming stripped 3 bases from V and 5 bases from J, with 15 bases between. This CDR3 comprises 16 residues. This CDR3 reads CASSSAPGLHNSPLHF. The CDR3 coding sequence is TGTGCCAGCAGCTCGGCCCCGGGACTGCATAATTCACCCCTCCACTTT.

The chain carries TRBV28 and TRBJ1-1; a weak D match, TRBD1 (5 bases). Germline CDR1 is MDHEN and CDR2 is SYDVKM. V dropped 11 bases and J dropped 0 bases, with 10 bases sitting between them. This CDR3 spans 12 amino acids. The CDR3 spells CAVQALNTEAFF. For the CDR3, the DNA is TGTGCCGTACAGGCATTGAACACTGAAGCTTTCTTT.

V is TRBV28 and J is TRBJ1-4, with 7 bases identical to TRBD1. The ends lost 5 bases at V and 8 bases at J; junction bases unmatched: 17. Germline values: CDR1 MDHEN, CDR2 SYDVKM. This CDR3 is built from 17 residues. The CDR3 loop is CASSPQSTGTAREKLFF. The CDR3 bases are TGTGCCAGCAGTCCCCAGTCGACCGGGACAGCTAGGGAAAAACTGTTTTTT.

The chain employs TRBV9 and TRBJ2-4, with 8 bases matching TRBD2. V lost 3 bases, J lost 7 bases, and 6 bases stayed unmatched. This CDR3 has 14 amino acids. CDR1 SGDLS and CDR2 YYNGEE come from the germline V gene. The CDR3 region is CASSESGGRNIQYF. CDR3 coding DNA: TGTGCCAGCAGCGAAAGCGGGGGTCGGAACATTCAGTACTTC.

This sequence joins TRBV2 and TRBJ1-4; unclear D gene. CDR1 SNHLY and CDR2 FYNNEI come from the germline V gene. The CDR3 contains 14 residues. Trimming shortened V by 4 bases and J by 0 bases, and 6 bases separated the two germline ends. Here the CDR3 DNA reads TGTGCCAGCAGTGTGGGTTCAACTAATGAAAAACTGTTTTTT. Translating it yields CASSVGSTNEKLFF.

V gene TRBV11-1 combines with J gene TRBJ1-1; 8 nucleotides match TRBD1. This CDR3 has 15 residues. CDR1 SGHAT and CDR2 FQDESV come from the germline V gene (reference sequence). Unmatched junction bases numbered 13, after V lost 6 bases and J lost 7 bases. The CDR3 nucleotides are TGTGCCAGCAGAGGACTAGGACAGGGCCGAATTGAAGCTTTCTTT. Encoded protein: CASRGLGQGRIEAFF.

V usage is TRBV15 and J usage is TRBJ2-6, with no clear D. Trimming stripped 5 bases from V and 2 bases from J, with 10 bases between. From germline, CDR1 is LNHNV and CDR2 YYDKDF (reference sequence). This CDR3 is built from 15 residues. The CDR3 here is CATSVIRAGANVLTF. The CDR3 coding sequence is TGTGCCACCAGCGTTATTAGGGCTGGGGCCAACGTCCTGACTTTC.

V is TRBV11-2 and J is TRBJ1-3; a possible D gene is TRBD1 (5 bases). Germline V gene data show CDR1 as SGHAT and CDR2 as FQNNGV. The CDR3 is 15 residues long. Deletions cut 1 base from V and 2 bases from J, with 9 bases between. The CDR3 sequence: CASSLGGGTGNTIYF. CDR3 in DNA: TGTGCCAGCAGCTTAGGGGGGGGTACTGGAAACACCATATATTTT.

This sequence joins TRBV28 and TRBJ1-5; D is undetermined. CDR3 size: 14 residues. Germline V gene sequence: CDR1 MDHEN, CDR2 SYDVKM. V lost 3 bases to trimming and J lost 5 bases, with 11 bases between them. CDR3 region: CASSFRGVYQPQHF. In DNA, the CDR3 is TGTGCCAGCAGTTTTCGGGGTGTATATCAGCCCCAGCATTTT.

The rearrangement joins TRBV5-3 to TRBJ2-7; D may correspond to TRBD1 or TRBD2 (5 bases each). TRBV5-3 is marked as an open reading frame, function uncertain. The CDR3 extends over 13 amino acids. Trimming took off 5 bases at V and 2 bases at J, with 11 bases between the two ends. This chain's CDR3 is CARRGTGAYEQYF. The CDR3, as DNA: TGTGCCAGAAGAGGGACCGGTGCCTACGAGCAGTACTTC.

CDR3 DNA sequence: TGCGCCAGCAGCTTGTTGGTCTCTGGGGCCAACGTCCTGACTTTC. Translation gives CASSLLVSGANVLTF. The chain employs TRBV5-1 and TRBJ2-6; D remains unclear. V was trimmed by 1 base and J by 0 bases, leaving 5 bases between them. The germline gives CDR1 SGHRS, CDR2 YFSETQ. This CDR3 region has 15 residues.